The rows below give T cell receptor beta chains drawn from one sample of a study of blood T cell repertoires in COVID-19. Profiling relied on immunoSEQ multiplex PCR, and the TCRdb table lists in-frame clones only, not all of them. The repertoire consists of 280,000 or so clones, with roughly 89% occurring once and the leading ten covering 2.5% to 3.5%. The sample was PBMCs or T cells enriched from blood (not recorded which). The receptor set was obtained from a woman between 45 and 60 years old who had been exposed to COVID-19. The CDR3 runs from the conserved cysteine through the conserved F or W. Fields, in order: V gene, J gene, D gene, clone size, CDR3 protein, CDR3 DNA. The D gene is left open where the match is weak. Size is stated for part of the rows, as once, few or many counts, or as a class when the clone is expanded.

V gene: TRBV5-1; J gene: TRBJ1-2; D gene: TRBD1; clone size: -; CDR3 protein: CASSLGQGNDGYTF; CDR3 DNA: TGCGCCAGCAGCTTGGGACAGGGGAACGATGGCTACACCTTC
V gene: TRBV2; J gene: TRBJ2-7; D gene: TRBD1; clone size: -; CDR3 protein: CANSPDRAREQYF; CDR3 DNA: TGTGCCAACTCCCCCGACAGGGCGAGAGAGCAGTACTTC
V gene: TRBV2; J gene: TRBJ1-2; D gene: TRBD1; clone size: -; CDR3 protein: CASSWDSNYGYTF; CDR3 DNA: TGTGCCAGCAGTTGGGACAGTAACTATGGCTACACCTTC
V gene: TRBV7-8; J gene: TRBJ2-2; D gene: TRBD1; clone size: few; CDR3 protein: CASTGTENTGELFF; CDR3 DNA: TGTGCCAGCACCGGGACAGAGAACACCGGGGAGCTGTTTTTT
V gene: TRBV5-1; J gene: TRBJ2-2; D gene: TRBD2; clone size: -; CDR3 protein: CASSFGSFGGVNTGELFF; CDR3 DNA: TGCGCCAGCAGCTTCGGGAGTTTTGGGGGGGTGAACACCGGGGAGCTGTTTTTT
V gene: TRBV18; J gene: TRBJ2-1; D gene: -; clone size: -; CDR3 protein: CASSPSLKYNEQFF; CDR3 DNA: TGTGCCAGCTCACCATCGTTAAAATACAATGAGCAGTTCTTC
V gene: TRBV28; J gene: TRBJ1-2; D gene: TRBD1; clone size: -; CDR3 protein: CASSWGQNYGYTF; CDR3 DNA: TGTGCCAGCAGCTGGGGACAGAACTATGGCTACACCTTC
V gene: TRBV27; J gene: TRBJ2-1; D gene: -; clone size: -; CDR3 protein: CASRRDSQYYNEQFF; CDR3 DNA: TGTGCCAGCAGGCGGGACAGCCAATACTACAATGAGCAGTTCTTC
V gene: TRBV5-1; J gene: TRBJ2-5; D gene: TRBD1; clone size: -; CDR3 protein: CASSLGQGQETQYF; CDR3 DNA: TGCGCCAGCAGCCTCGGACAGGGACAAGAGACCCAGTACTTC
V gene: TRBV19; J gene: TRBJ1-4; D gene: -; clone size: -; CDR3 protein: CASSIVSGNEKLFF; CDR3 DNA: TGTGCCAGTAGTATAGTTTCAGGGAATGAAAAACTGTTTTTT
V gene: TRBV10-3; J gene: TRBJ1-1; D gene: -; clone size: -; CDR3 protein: CAISGGGGILTEAFF; CDR3 DNA: TGTGCCATCAGTGGGGGCGGGGGTATACTCACTGAAGCTTTCTTT
V gene: TRBV30; J gene: TRBJ2-2; D gene: TRBD1; clone size: -; CDR3 protein: CAWSNRGTNTGELFF; CDR3 DNA: TGTGCCTGGAGTAACAGGGGGACGAACACCGGGGAGCTGTTTTTT
V gene: TRBV29-1; J gene: TRBJ1-1; D gene: -; clone size: -; CDR3 protein: CSALQLNTEAFF; CDR3 DNA: TGCAGCGCCCTGCAGTTGAACACTGAAGCTTTCTTT
V gene: TRBV30; J gene: TRBJ1-4; D gene: TRBD1; clone size: -; CDR3 protein: CAWSGVGQGEEKLFF; CDR3 DNA: TGTGCCTGGAGTGGGGTAGGGCAGGGGGAAGAAAAACTGTTTTTT
V gene: TRBV28; J gene: TRBJ2-2; D gene: TRBD2; clone size: -; CDR3 protein: CASTLTSEITGELFF; CDR3 DNA: TGTGCCAGCACCCTCACTAGCGAAATTACCGGGGAGCTGTTTTTT
V gene: TRBV12-3/TRBV12-4; J gene: TRBJ2-3; D gene: -; clone size: -; CDR3 protein: CASSPGTDTQYF; CDR3 DNA: TGTGCCAGCAGCCCAGGCACAGATACGCAGTATTTT
V gene: TRBV15; J gene: TRBJ2-3; D gene: TRBD2; clone size: -; CDR3 protein: CATSKAGTSEDTQYF; CDR3 DNA: TGTGCCACCAGCAAGGCGGGGACTAGCGAGGATACGCAGTATTTT
V gene: TRBV18; J gene: TRBJ1-1; D gene: -; clone size: -; CDR3 protein: CASSPGGGYTEAFF; CDR3 DNA: TGTGCCAGCTCACCAGGGGGGGGGTACACTGAAGCTTTCTTT
V gene: TRBV27; J gene: TRBJ1-2; D gene: -; clone size: -; CDR3 protein: CASSPRGGLGYGYTF; CDR3 DNA: TGTGCCAGCAGTCCAAGGGGGGGGTTAGGCTATGGCTACACCTTC
V gene: TRBV7-2; J gene: TRBJ2-5; D gene: -; clone size: -; CDR3 protein: CASSFGGRPEETQYF; CDR3 DNA: TGTGCCAGCAGCTTTGGCGGGCGCCCCGAGGAGACCCAGTACTTC
V gene: TRBV27; J gene: TRBJ2-3; D gene: -; clone size: -; CDR3 protein: CASSPREKAISTDTQYF; CDR3 DNA: TGTGCCAGCAGTCCGCGCGAGAAAGCCATTAGCACAGATACGCAGTATTTT
V gene: TRBV10-3; J gene: TRBJ2-1; D gene: TRBD2; clone size: -; CDR3 protein: CAISGPSGGPEDNEQFF; CDR3 DNA: TGTGCCATCAGTGGGCCCAGCGGGGGGCCTGAGGACAATGAGCAGTTCTTC
V gene: TRBV7-2; J gene: TRBJ2-3; D gene: -; clone size: few; CDR3 protein: CASSLGTGTDTQYF; CDR3 DNA: TGTGCCAGCAGCTTAGGGACTGGAACAGATACGCAGTATTTT
V gene: TRBV9; J gene: TRBJ2-7; D gene: TRBD1; clone size: few; CDR3 protein: CASSVAYGTGAGEQYF; CDR3 DNA: TGTGCCAGCAGCGTAGCCTACGGGACAGGGGCCGGCGAGCAGTACTTC
V gene: TRBV7-7; J gene: TRBJ2-1; D gene: -; clone size: once; CDR3 protein: CASSPPGTNEQFF; CDR3 DNA: TGTGCTAGCAGCCCCCCAGGGACAAATGAGCAGTTCTTC
V gene: TRBV19; J gene: TRBJ2-7; D gene: -; clone size: once; CDR3 protein: CASSIVAGGGYEQYF; CDR3 DNA: TGTGCCAGTAGTATAGTTGCAGGAGGCGGTTACGAGCAGTACTTC
V gene: TRBV28; J gene: TRBJ2-1; D gene: -; clone size: -; CDR3 protein: CASRGGGGRNEQFF; CDR3 DNA: TGTGCCAGCAGGGGGGGCGGGGGCCGGAATGAGCAGTTCTTC
V gene: TRBV5-1; J gene: TRBJ2-3; D gene: -; clone size: -; CDR3 protein: CASSHGDRSHTDTQYF; CDR3 DNA: TGCGCCAGCAGCCACGGGGATCGCAGCCACACAGATACGCAGTATTTT
V gene: TRBV5-6; J gene: TRBJ1-3; D gene: -; clone size: once; CDR3 protein: CASSLGPGAAGNTIYF; CDR3 DNA: TGTGCCAGCAGCTTAGGCCCAGGGGCGGCTGGAAACACCATATATTTT
V gene: TRBV11-2; J gene: TRBJ2-5; D gene: TRBD1; clone size: -; CDR3 protein: CASSLVARDREETQYF; CDR3 DNA: TGTGCCAGCAGCTTAGTCGCCAGGGACAGGGAAGAGACCCAGTACTTC
V gene: TRBV7-2; J gene: TRBJ2-3; D gene: -; clone size: few; CDR3 protein: CASSFAGVDTQYF; CDR3 DNA: TGTGCCAGCAGCTTTGCCGGGGTAGATACGCAGTATTTT
V gene: TRBV5-1; J gene: TRBJ2-2; D gene: -; clone size: -; CDR3 protein: CASKQAVGTGELFF; CDR3 DNA: TGCGCCAGCAAACAGGCGGTTGGAACCGGGGAGCTGTTTTTT
V gene: TRBV27; J gene: TRBJ2-7; D gene: TRBD1; clone size: -; CDR3 protein: CASSINRDRAYEQYF; CDR3 DNA: TGTGCCAGCAGTATAAACCGGGACAGGGCTTACGAGCAGTACTTC
V gene: TRBV29-1; J gene: TRBJ2-5; D gene: TRBD2; clone size: -; CDR3 protein: CSVAGGAQETQYF; CDR3 DNA: TGCAGCGTTGCCGGGGGGGCCCAAGAGACCCAGTACTTC
V gene: TRBV27; J gene: TRBJ1-1; D gene: TRBD1; clone size: -; CDR3 protein: CASSSSTGAKTEAFF; CDR3 DNA: TGTGCCAGCAGTTCATCGACAGGGGCGAAGACTGAAGCTTTCTTT
V gene: TRBV2; J gene: TRBJ1-4; D gene: -; clone size: once; CDR3 protein: CASAPGEKLFF; CDR3 DNA: TGTGCCAGCGCTCCGGGGGAAAAACTGTTTTTT
V gene: TRBV27; J gene: TRBJ2-7; D gene: -; clone size: -; CDR3 protein: CASSLLGYEQYF; CDR3 DNA: TGTGCCAGCAGTTTACTAGGATACGAGCAGTACTTC
V gene: TRBV10-3; J gene: TRBJ1-1; D gene: -; clone size: -; CDR3 protein: CAISEKQVPNTEAFF; CDR3 DNA: TGTGCCATCAGTGAGAAACAGGTGCCGAACACTGAAGCTTTCTTT
V gene: TRBV19; J gene: TRBJ1-2; D gene: TRBD1; clone size: -; CDR3 protein: CASSIAGGYYGYTF; CDR3 DNA: TGTGCCAGTAGTATAGCAGGGGGCTACTATGGCTACACCTTC
V gene: TRBV28; J gene: TRBJ1-2; D gene: -; clone size: -; CDR3 protein: CASSLGRGKGGYTF; CDR3 DNA: TGTGCCAGCAGTTTGGGCAGGGGAAAGGGTGGCTACACCTTC
V gene: TRBV6-5; J gene: TRBJ1-2; D gene: -; clone size: -; CDR3 protein: CASMGTGYGYTF; CDR3 DNA: TGTGCCAGCATGGGAACGGGATATGGCTACACCTTC
V gene: TRBV10-2; J gene: TRBJ1-5; D gene: TRBD1; clone size: -; CDR3 protein: CASRTGGNQPQHF; CDR3 DNA: TGCGCCAGCCGGACAGGGGGCAATCAGCCCCAGCATTTT